The clone carrying this T cell receptor beta chain was observed a single time. These data come from a study of technical replicates of blood from several donors. Clones were read by immunoSEQ multiplex PCR, and TCRdb kept only the in-frame ones, dropping some. The table includes roughly 60,000 clones, approximately 89% detected once. The CDR3 length is 14 residues. The junction had 2 bases not matched to a gene; V was cut back by 7 bases and J by 4 bases. CDR1 is LNHDA, CDR2 SQIVND, per germline (reference sequence). The V call is TRBV19, the J call TRBJ2-1; 12 bases are a match to TRBD2. This TCR was sampled from a human donor in good health. Some clones in this sample may be carry-over from other donors' samples. The sample comprised PBMCs. The CDR3 protein is CASTGLAGYNEQFF. The CDR3 DNA reads TGTGCCAGTACGGGACTAGCGGGTTACAATGAGCAGTTCTTC. Full variable domain (outside the CDR3, taken from reference TRBV19 and TRBJ2-1): DGGITQSPKYLFRKEGQNVTLSCEQNLNHDAMYWYRQDPGQGLRLIYYSQIVNDFQKGDIAEGYSVSREKKESFPLTVTSAQKNPTAFYLCASTGLAGYNEQFFGPGTRLTVL.